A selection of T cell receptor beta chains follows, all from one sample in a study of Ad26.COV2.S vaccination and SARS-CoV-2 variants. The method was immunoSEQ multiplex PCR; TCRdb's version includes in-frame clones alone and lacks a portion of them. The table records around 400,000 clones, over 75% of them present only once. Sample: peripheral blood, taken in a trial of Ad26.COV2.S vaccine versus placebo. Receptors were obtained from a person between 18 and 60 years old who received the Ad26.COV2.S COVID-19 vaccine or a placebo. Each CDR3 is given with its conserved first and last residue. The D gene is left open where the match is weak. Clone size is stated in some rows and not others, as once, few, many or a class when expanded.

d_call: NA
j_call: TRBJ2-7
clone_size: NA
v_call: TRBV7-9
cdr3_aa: CASSLAWGNEQYF
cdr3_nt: TGTGCCAGCAGCTTAGCCTGGGGGAACGAGCAGTACTTC

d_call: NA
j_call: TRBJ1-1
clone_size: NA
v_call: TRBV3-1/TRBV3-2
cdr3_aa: CASSSVGGTEAFF
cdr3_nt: TGTGCCAGCAGCAGCGTGGGGGGCACTGAAGCTTTCTTT

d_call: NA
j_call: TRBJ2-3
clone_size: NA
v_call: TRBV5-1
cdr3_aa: CASSLGVRTDTQYF
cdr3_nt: TGCGCCAGCAGCCTCGGTGTTCGGACAGATACGCAGTATTTT

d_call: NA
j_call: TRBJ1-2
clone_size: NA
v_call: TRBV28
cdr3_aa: CAILRGPYGYTF
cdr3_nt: TGTGCCATCCTGCGGGGCCCCTATGGCTACACCTTC

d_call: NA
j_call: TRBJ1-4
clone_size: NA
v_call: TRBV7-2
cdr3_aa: CASSLAWGDEKLFF
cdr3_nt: TGTGCCAGCAGCTTAGCGTGGGGGGATGAAAAACTGTTTTTT

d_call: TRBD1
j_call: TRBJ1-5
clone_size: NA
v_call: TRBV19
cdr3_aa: CASSADRERQPQHF
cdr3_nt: TGTGCCAGTAGTGCGGACAGGGAACGTCAGCCCCAGCATTTT

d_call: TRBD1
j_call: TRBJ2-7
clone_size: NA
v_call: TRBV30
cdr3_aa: CAWSPGTGGYEQYF
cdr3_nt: TGTGCCTGGAGTCCCGGGACAGGGGGCTACGAGCAGTACTTC

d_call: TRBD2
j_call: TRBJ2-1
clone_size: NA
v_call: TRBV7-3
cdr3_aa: CASSPRAGGGYNEQFF
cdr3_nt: TGTGCCAGCAGCCCAAGAGCGGGAGGCGGATACAATGAGCAGTTCTTC

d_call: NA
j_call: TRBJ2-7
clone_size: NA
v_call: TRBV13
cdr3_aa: CASSLAGLYEQYF
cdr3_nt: TGTGCCAGCAGCTTAGCGGGGCTATACGAGCAGTACTTC

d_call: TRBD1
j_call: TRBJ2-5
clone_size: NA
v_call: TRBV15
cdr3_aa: CATSRGSIVQGGETQYF
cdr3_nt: TGTGCCACCAGCAGAGGATCAATAGTACAGGGGGGAGAGACCCAGTACTTC

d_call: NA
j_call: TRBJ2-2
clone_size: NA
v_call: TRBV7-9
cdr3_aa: CASSLTGVGELFF
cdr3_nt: TGTGCCAGCAGCTTGACCGGGGTCGGGGAGCTGTTTTTT

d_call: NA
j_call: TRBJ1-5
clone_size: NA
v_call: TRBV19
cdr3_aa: CASSTSGGRNQPQHF
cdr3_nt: TGTGCCAGTAGCACCTCCGGGGGGCGCAATCAGCCCCAGCATTTT

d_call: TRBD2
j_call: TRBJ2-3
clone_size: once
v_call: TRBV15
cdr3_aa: CATSRGGRERADTQYF
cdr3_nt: TGTGCCACCAGCAGAGGAGGGCGGGAGCGAGCAGATACGCAGTATTTT

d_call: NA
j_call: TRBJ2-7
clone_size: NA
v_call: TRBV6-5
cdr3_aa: CASSLPGTVYEQYF
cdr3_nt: TGTGCCAGCAGCCTCCCCGGGACGGTCTACGAGCAGTACTTC

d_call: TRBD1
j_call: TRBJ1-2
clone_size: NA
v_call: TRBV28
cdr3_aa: CASSLQGAVYGYTF
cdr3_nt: TGTGCCAGCAGTTTACAGGGGGCGGTCTATGGCTACACCTTC

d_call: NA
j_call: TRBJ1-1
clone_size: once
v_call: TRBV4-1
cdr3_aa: CASSPSPGTEAFF
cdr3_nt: TGCGCCAGCAGCCCAAGCCCCGGGACTGAAGCTTTCTTT

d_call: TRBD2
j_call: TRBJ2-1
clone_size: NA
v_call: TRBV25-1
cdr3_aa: CASSEVGAGGLNEQFF
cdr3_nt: TGTGCCAGCAGTGAGGTAGGAGCGGGAGGACTCAATGAGCAGTTCTTC

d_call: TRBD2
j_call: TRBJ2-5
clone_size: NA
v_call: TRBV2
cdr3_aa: CASRKGTRSPPQETQYF
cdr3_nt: TGTGCCAGCAGGAAGGGGACTAGAAGTCCCCCACAAGAGACCCAGTACTTC

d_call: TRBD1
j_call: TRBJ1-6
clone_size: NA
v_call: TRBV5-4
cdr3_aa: CASSWDSSYNSPLHF
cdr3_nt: TGTGCCAGCAGCTGGGACAGCTCCTATAATTCACCCCTCCACTTT

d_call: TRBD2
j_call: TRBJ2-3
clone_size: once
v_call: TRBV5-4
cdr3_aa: CASSGGSGRIADTQYF
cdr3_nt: TGTGCCAGCAGCGGAGGAAGCGGGAGGATAGCCGATACGCAGTATTTT

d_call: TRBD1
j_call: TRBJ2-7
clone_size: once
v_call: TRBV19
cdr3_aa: CASSIVGQGSYEQYF
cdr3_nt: TGTGCCAGTAGTATAGTGGGACAGGGGTCCTACGAGCAGTACTTC

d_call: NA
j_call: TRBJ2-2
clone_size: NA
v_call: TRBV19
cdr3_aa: CASSTRTGELFF
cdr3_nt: TGTGCCAGTAGTACGCGCACAGGGGAGCTGTTTTTT

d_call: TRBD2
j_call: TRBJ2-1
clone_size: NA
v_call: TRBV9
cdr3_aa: CASSVGLAEYNEQFF
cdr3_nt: TGTGCCAGCAGCGTCGGACTAGCGGAGTACAATGAGCAGTTCTTC

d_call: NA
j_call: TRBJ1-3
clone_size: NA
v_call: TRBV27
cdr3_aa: CASSFTSYGNTIYF
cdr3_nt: TGTGCCAGCAGTTTCACGAGTTATGGAAACACCATATATTTT

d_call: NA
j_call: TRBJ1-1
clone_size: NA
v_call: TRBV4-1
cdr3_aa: CASSINPGQNTEAFF
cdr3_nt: TGCGCCAGCAGTATTAATCCGGGACAGAACACTGAAGCTTTCTTT

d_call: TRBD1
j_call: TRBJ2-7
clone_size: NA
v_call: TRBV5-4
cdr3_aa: CASSSDTGGRYF
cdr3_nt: TGTGCCAGCAGCTCGGATACAGGGGGCCGGTACTTC

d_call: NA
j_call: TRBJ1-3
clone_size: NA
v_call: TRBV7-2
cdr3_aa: CASSLETGAAGNTIYF
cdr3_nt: TGTGCCAGCAGCTTAGAGACGGGGGCAGCTGGAAACACCATATATTTT

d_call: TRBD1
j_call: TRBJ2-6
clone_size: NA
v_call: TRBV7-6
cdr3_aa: CASSLGPGQGAVGNVLTF
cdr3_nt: TGTGCCAGCAGCTTAGGACCCGGACAGGGGGCAGTAGGCAACGTCCTGACTTTC

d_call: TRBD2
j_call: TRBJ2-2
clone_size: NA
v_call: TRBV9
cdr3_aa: CASSPHPLRTSGSGELFF
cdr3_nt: TGTGCCAGCAGCCCCCACCCCCTTAGGACTAGCGGGAGCGGGGAGCTGTTTTTT

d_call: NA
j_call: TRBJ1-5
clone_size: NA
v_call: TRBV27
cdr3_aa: CASSSGNQPQHF
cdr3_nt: TGTGCCAGCAGTTCTGGCAATCAGCCCCAGCATTTT

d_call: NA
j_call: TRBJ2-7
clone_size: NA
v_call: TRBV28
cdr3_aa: CASSYPSPQTSREQYF
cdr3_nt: TGTGCCAGCAGCTACCCTTCCCCCCAGACTAGTCGCGAGCAGTACTTC

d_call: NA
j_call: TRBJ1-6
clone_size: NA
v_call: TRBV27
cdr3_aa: CASSLSWDSPLHF
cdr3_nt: TGTGCCAGCAGTTTATCGTGGGATTCACCCCTCCACTTT

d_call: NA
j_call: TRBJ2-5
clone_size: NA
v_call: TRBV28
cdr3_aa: CASSAPTAQRHQETQYF
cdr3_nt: TGTGCCAGCAGTGCCCCGACAGCGCAGAGGCACCAAGAGACCCAGTACTTC

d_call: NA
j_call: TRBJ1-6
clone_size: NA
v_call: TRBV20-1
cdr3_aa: CSASTGTLYNSPLHF
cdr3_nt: TGCAGTGCCAGTACAGGGACTCTCTACAATTCACCCCTCCACTTT

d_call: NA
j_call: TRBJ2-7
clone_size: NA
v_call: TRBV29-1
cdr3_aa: CSVVIDLYEQYF
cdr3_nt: TGCAGCGTTGTAATAGACCTCTACGAGCAGTACTTC

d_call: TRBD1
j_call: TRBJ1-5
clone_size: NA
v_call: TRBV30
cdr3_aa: CAWSRGSNQPQHF
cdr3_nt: TGTGCCTGGAGCAGGGGGAGCAATCAGCCCCAGCATTTT

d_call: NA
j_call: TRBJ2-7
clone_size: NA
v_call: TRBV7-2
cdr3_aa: CASSPGGLSYEQYF
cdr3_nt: TGTGCCAGCAGCCCTGGGGGTTTATCCTACGAGCAGTACTTC

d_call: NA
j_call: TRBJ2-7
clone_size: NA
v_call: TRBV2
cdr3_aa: CASSREKGSYEQYF
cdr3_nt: TGTGCCAGCAGTAGAGAGAAAGGGTCGTACGAGCAGTACTTC

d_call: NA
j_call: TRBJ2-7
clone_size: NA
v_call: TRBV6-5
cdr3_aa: CASGDISYEQYF
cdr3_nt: TGTGCCAGCGGGGATATCTCCTACGAGCAGTACTTC

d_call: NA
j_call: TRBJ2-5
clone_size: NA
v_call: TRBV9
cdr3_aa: CASSARSGPQETQYF
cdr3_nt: TGTGCCAGCAGCGCCAGAAGCGGGCCCCAAGAGACCCAGTACTTC

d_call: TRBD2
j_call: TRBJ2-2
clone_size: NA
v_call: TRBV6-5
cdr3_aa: CASTLGTIGELFF
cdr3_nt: TGTGCCAGCACTCTCGGGACTATCGGGGAGCTGTTTTTT